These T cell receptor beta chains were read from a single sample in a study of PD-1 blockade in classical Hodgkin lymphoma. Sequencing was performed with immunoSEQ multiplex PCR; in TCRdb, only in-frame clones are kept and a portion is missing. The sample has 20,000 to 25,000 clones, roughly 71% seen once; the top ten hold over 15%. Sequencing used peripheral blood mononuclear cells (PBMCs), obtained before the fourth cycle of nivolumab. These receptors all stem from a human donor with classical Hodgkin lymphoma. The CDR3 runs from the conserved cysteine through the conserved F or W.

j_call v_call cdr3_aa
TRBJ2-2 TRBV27 CASSSWGGNRELFF
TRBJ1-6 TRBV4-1 CASSQPQSGLPPLHF
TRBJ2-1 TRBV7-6 CASSLPGRGVYNEQFF
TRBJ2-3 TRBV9 CASSLGLAGVYTQYF
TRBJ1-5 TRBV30 CAWGSANQPQHF
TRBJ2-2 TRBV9 CASSSPGQGTTGELFF
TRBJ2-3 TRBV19 CASSMGQGANTQYF
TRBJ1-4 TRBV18 CASSPMGFSNEKLFF
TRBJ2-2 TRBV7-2 CASSLTGTTGELFF
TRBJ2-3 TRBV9 CASSVAEGSGRASTDTQYF
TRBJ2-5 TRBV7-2 CASSPQGGGPETQYF
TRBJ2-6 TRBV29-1 CKRGYSSGANVLTF
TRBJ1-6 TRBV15 CATSRVIGNSPLHF
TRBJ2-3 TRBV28 CASRQEDRGRNTQYF
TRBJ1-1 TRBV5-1 CASSLGRGEAFF
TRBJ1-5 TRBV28 CASSPAGTGLVQPQHF
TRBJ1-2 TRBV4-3 CASSQERDGGYTF
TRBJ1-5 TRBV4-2 CASSPGGGVNQPQHF
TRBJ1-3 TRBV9 CASSDGGAPGNTIYF
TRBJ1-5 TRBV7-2 CASSHGQPNQPQHF
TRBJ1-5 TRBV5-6 CASSLGGAWNQPQHF
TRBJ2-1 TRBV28 CASSRTGSEYNEQFF
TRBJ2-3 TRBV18 CASSPRLAGDTQYF
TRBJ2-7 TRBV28 CASKTSGAVYEQYF
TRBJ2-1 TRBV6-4 CASSDETDYNEQFF
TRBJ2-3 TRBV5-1 CASSGRVNTDTQYF
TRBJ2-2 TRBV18 CASSPRRDQNTGELFF
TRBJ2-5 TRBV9 CASSVGSGGAGETQYF
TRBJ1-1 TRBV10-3 CAATGHLNTEAFF
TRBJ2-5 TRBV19 CASRGWGGPETQYF
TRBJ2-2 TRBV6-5 CATQAAGELFF
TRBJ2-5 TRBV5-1 CASSLARQKETQYF
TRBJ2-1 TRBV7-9 CASSPGTSVVDEQFF
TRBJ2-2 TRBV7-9 CASSHERTGELFF
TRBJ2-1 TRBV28 CASSLWTASASSNEQFF
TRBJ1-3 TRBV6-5 CASSYPRASGNTIYF
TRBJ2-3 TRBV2 CASSELQGSTDTQYF
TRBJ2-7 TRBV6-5 CASSTSFSEQYF
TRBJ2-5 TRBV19 CASSFLGETQYF
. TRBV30 CAWSRQGGIQYF
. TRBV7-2 CASSWTSGSYEQYF
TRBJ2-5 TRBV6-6 CASSIRGGGGGETQYF
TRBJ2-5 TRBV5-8 CASSLSGARVIQETQYF
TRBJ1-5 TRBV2 CASSEVAQQGVEGNQPQHF
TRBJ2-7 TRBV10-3 CAISSSGTAYEQYF
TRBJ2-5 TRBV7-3 CASSLMSQETQYF
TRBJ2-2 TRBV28 CAHRGAGVGPTGELFF
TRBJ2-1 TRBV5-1 CASSLASGAYNEQFF
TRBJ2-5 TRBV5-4 CASSLNRVETQYF
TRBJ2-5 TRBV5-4 CASSLGAGGPQETQYF
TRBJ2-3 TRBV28 CASSLGVFGGTDTQYF
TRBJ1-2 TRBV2 CASISGTGSYGYTF
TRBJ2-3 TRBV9 CASSPLLTSTDTQYF
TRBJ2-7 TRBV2 CASSDREFTYEQYF
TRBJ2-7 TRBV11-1 CASSLRLAGEQYF
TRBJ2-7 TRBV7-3 CASSLGRPGLAGYEQYF
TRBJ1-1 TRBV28 CASTRGYEAFF